This T cell receptor beta chain originates from a study of beta chain features in type 1 diabetes. General study findings and limits: Shortening that was moderate but significant affected the TCRB CDR3s of Type 1 diabetes patients in all four CD4+ subsets.

The isolated RNA, all of it, was reverse transcribed, so expressed TCRB transcripts were what got sequenced. The repertoire was sequenced with immunoSEQ multiplex PCR; TCRdb's copy has only in-frame clones and lacks some. The data show roughly 450,000 clones, about 15% seen once. The CDR3 covers 15 residues. The germline CDR1 and CDR2 sequences are SGHTA and FQGNSA. This clone has only a few counts. Its matching antigen is unknown. A read error may produce the germline difference seen at one junction end. This rearrangement joins TRBV7-2 to TRBJ2-3; TRBD2 matches 10 bases. This receptor was identified in a man aged 25-45 years in good health. Sequencing was performed on naive CD4+ T cells from blood. Here the CDR3 DNA reads TGTGCCAGCACCTTACTAGCGGGGATCACAGATACGCAGTATTTT. Protein sequence: CASTLLAGITDTQYF.